Sequencing of this T cell receptor beta chain was carried out in a study of monozygotic twins with inflammatory bowel disease. Findings and limits, study-wide: The data did not back a single strong IBD-associated clonotype or signal. Compared with healthy twins, IBD patients shared fewer clonotypes with others, especially with disease activity.

A note on this clonotype: Its antigen remains unknown.

Germline assignment: CDR1 SGHDN and CDR2 FVKESK. This CDR3 has 17 amino acids. cDNA was produced in eight separate reactions per sample. TCRdb reprocessed the 5' RACE reads and reports one entry per CDR3 protein, with no DNA. Its listing shows 210,000 or so distinct CDR3 sequences. V usage is TRBV14 and J usage is TRBJ1-1; TCRdb selects TRBD1, and the lack of DNA leaves this call unchecked. Sequencing was carried out using blood. The source of this sequence is a human donor with ulcerative colitis or Crohn's disease, or a healthy co-twin of an affected twin (not recorded which). The CDR3 spells CASSQDWRDRGMTEAFF.